This record covers a single T cell receptor (beta chain). Method: immunoSEQ multiplex PCR; TCRdb's copy keeps in-frame clones and lacks some. Of some 58,000 clones listed, 80% to 90% are singletons. The data derive from a study of control samples from healthy donors and cancer patients. This CDR3 region has 17 residues. In germline, CDR1 is MGHRA, CDR2 YSYEKL. V gave up 0 bases and J gave up 4 bases, with 15 bases separating them. What was sequenced was PBMCs. The chain links TRBV4-1 to TRBJ1-4; D not certain. The receptor comes from a woman in her fifties or sixties with lung cancer. DNA of the CDR3: TGCGCCAGCAGCCAAGATTCACAGCCGCTCGGTAATGAAAAACTGTTTTTT. Its translation is CASSQDSQPLGNEKLFF.